The 17 T cell receptor beta chains below all came from one sample that was sequenced in a study of post-analysis software for immune sequencing data. Findings of the study overall: Five TRBV segments, TRBV5-6, TRBV5-1 and TRBV20-1 among them, were found more frequent in patients than controls.

For these receptors, no antigen is known. Each TCR beta cDNA library carried unique molecular identifiers. A single record per CDR3 protein comes from TCRdb applying MiXCR to the PCR reads. Of about 460,000 distinct CDR3 sequences in the sample, less than 45% are singletons; the top ten hold about 12%. Sequencing used blood. These TCRs come from a girl aged 10-17 years with multiple sclerosis.

The sample holds a few counts of this clonotype. The gene calls are TRBV12-3 or TRBV12-4 and TRBJ1-2; D is unresolved. V gave up 3 bases and J gave up 7 bases, with 12 bases separating them. The CDR3 has 13 residues. CDR3 sequence (DNA): TGTGCCAGCAGTTTGAGTACCGAAATTGGCTACACCTTC. Translation: CASSLSTEIGYTF.

On this clonotype: Mismatch with germline at one junction end may stem from a read error. The rearrangement links TRBV10-3 to TRBJ2-7; a possible D gene is TRBD2 (5 bases). Germline CDR1 reads ENHRY; CDR2 reads SYGVKD. The CDR3 totals 13 residues. Written as DNA, the CDR3 is TGTGCCATCAGTCTGGTTGAGTGGGAGACCCAGCACTTC. Translation: CAISLVEWETQHF.

About this clonotype itself: Sequence at one end of the junction differs from germline and may be a read error. The V call is TRBV20-1, the J call TRBJ2-1; 7 positions match TRBD2. The CDR3 loop spans 15 amino acids. Per germline, CDR1 DFQATT and CDR2 SNEGSKA (reference sequence). The CDR3 DNA sequence: TGCAGTGCTGGAGATCCCCCTAGCGGATACAATGAGCAGTTCTTC. This codes for CSAGDPPSGYNEQFF.

This clonotype was counted at least ten times. The chain's CDR3 is CASSFGTSGYNEQFF. The DNA of the CDR3 is TGTGCCAGCAGTTTTGGTACTAGCGGCTACAATGAGCAGTTCTTC. The V gene is TRBV27, the J gene TRBJ2-1; TRBD2 agrees at 8 bases. The germline V gene encodes CDR1 MNHEY and CDR2 SMNVEV (reference sequence). The CDR3 has 15 residues. Trimming at V came to 3 bases and at J to 3 bases, leaving 4 bases not matched to a gene.

V and J are TRBV4-1 and TRBJ2-7, with D possibly being TRBD1 (6 bases). There are 16 residues in the CDR3. The V end was cut by 4 bases, the J end by 0 bases, with 16 bases between. The germline V gene encodes CDR1 MGHRA and CDR2 YSYEKL. The CDR3 region is CASSPQGMGLSYEQYF. The DNA of the CDR3 is TGCGCCAGCAGCCCACAGGGTATGGGGCTCTCCTACGAGCAGTACTTC.

This clonotype was observed a few times. The chain is built from TRBV5-6 and TRBJ2-1; 10 bases agree with TRBD2. The CDR3 spans 15 residues. V lost 4 bases to trimming and J lost 3 bases; unmatched junction nucleotides: 4. Germline lookup yields CDR1 SGHDT and CDR2 YYEEEE. This chain's CDR3 is CASSHSGGYYNEQFF. In DNA form, the CDR3 reads TGTGCCAGCAGCCATAGCGGGGGGTACTACAATGAGCAGTTCTTC.

This rearrangement joins TRBV10-1 to TRBJ2-6; the D gene is possibly TRBD1 (6 bases). The length of the CDR3 is 14 residues. The germline V and J ends were trimmed by 7 bases and 5 bases, with 12 bases remaining between them. Germline V lookup: CDR1 WNHNN, CDR2 SYGVQD (reference sequence). In DNA, the CDR3 is TGCGCCAGCATTACAGGGTCTTGGGCCAACGTCCTGACTTTC. It translates to CASITGSWANVLTF.

This chain connects TRBV29-1 to TRBJ2-5; TRBD2 matches at 9 bases. Germline V gene data show CDR1 as SQVTM and CDR2 as ANQGSEA. The CDR3 is made up of 15 amino acids. V shed 6 bases and J 4 bases; nucleotides not matched to a gene: 12. In DNA form, the CDR3 reads TGCAGCGTGGCCTTTGGCGGGAGGGCCGGAGAGACCCAGTACTTC. It specifies CSVAFGGRAGETQYF.

The sample holds a few counts of this clonotype. V gene TRBV12-3 or TRBV12-4 combines with J gene TRBJ2-1; 8 bases are shared with TRBD1. The CDR3 extends over 13 amino acids. V lost 5 bases to trimming and J lost 9 bases; unmatched junction nucleotides: 6. CDR3 residues: CASSTAGQGEQFF. CDR3 DNA sequence: TGTGCCAGCAGTACCGCCGGACAGGGTGAGCAGTTCTTC.

A few counts support this clonotype. J is TRBJ2-1 and V is TRBV15; TRBD2 aligns across 8 bases. This CDR3 has 21 amino acids. Germline loops: CDR1 LNHNV, CDR2 YYDKDF (reference sequence). J lost 6 bases, V lost 2 bases, and 24 bases had no gene match. The DNA for the CDR3 is TGTGCCACCAGCAGATTCCCGGGACACATGCCGGGACTAGAACGGATCAATGAGCAGTTCTTC. Its protein product is CATSRFPGHMPGLERINEQFF.

The chain has TRBV6-1 and TRBJ1-4, with D possibly TRBD1 on 6 matching bases. This CDR3 region has 17 residues. The germline V gene encodes CDR1 MNHNS and CDR2 SASEGT. Trimming shortened V by 11 bases and J by 6 bases, and 28 bases separated the two germline ends. The CDR3 sequence: CACGTGQKLRGYEKLFF. The CDR3 DNA sequence: TGTGCCTGCGGGACGGGACAAAAACTACGGGGCTATGAAAAACTGTTTTTT.

The gene calls are TRBV11-2 and TRBJ2-1, with D possibly being TRBD1 or TRBD2 (5 bases each). CDR1 SGHAT and CDR2 FQNNGV come from the germline V gene. Trimming stripped 0 bases from V and 2 bases from J, with 11 bases between. The CDR3 contains 16 residues. CDR3 in DNA: TGTGCCAGCAGCTTAGATCGGGGACGGCCCTACAATGAGCAGTTCTTC. Translated: CASSLDRGRPYNEQFF.

The CDR3 spells CASSYMNEQFF. The CDR3 region has the DNA TGTGCCAGCAGTTATATGAATGAGCAGTTCTTC. The J gene is TRBJ2-1, the V gene TRBV28; no firm D call. From germline, CDR1 is MDHEN and CDR2 SYDVKM. There are 11 residues in the CDR3. Trimming removed 4 bases from V and 7 bases from J, with 5 bases in between. Complete variable domain (other parts from reference TRBV28 and TRBJ2-1): DVKVTQSSRYLVKRTGEKVFLECVQDMDHENMFWYRQDPGLGLRLIYFSYDVKMKEKGDIPEGYSVSREKKERFSLILESASTNQTSMYLCASSYMNEQFFGPGTRLTVL.

The V call is TRBV5-1, the J call TRBJ2-1, with D maybe TRBD1 (8 bases). Trimming removed 4 bases at V and 6 bases at J, with 17 bases between. Germline V CDR1 and CDR2: SGHRS, YFSETQ. The CDR3 is 15 residues long. This chain's CDR3 is CASSTGGVNGNEQFF. The CDR3 coding sequence is TGCGCCAGCAGCACAGGGGGGGTCAACGGCAATGAGCAGTTCTTC. Based on the CDR3 plus reference TRBV5-1 and TRBJ2-1, the full variable domain is KAGVTQTPRYLIKTRGQQVTLSCSPISGHRSVSWYQQTPGQGLQFLFEYFSETQRNKGNFPGRFSGRQFSNSRSEMNVSTLELGDSALYLCASSTGGVNGNEQFFGPGTRLTVL.

CDR3 DNA sequence: TGTGCCACCAGCAGAGATCGTGGGACTAGCGGGAGCACAGATACGCAGTATTTT. Translation: CATSRDRGTSGSTDTQYF. V gene TRBV15 combines with J gene TRBJ2-3; 12 bases map to TRBD2. J lost 0 bases, V lost 0 bases, and 4 bases had no gene match. The CDR3 runs 18 residues. Germline CDR1 reads LNHNV; CDR2 reads YYDKDF (reference sequence).

This clonotype was found once. The CDR3 spells CASSLTGTANQPQHF. The CDR3 bases are TGCGCCAGCAGCTTGACTGGGACGGCTAATCAGCCCCAGCATTTT. This chain connects TRBV5-1 to TRBJ1-5, with a tentative D call TRBD1 (5 bases). The CDR3 consists of 15 residues. Germline CDR1 and CDR2: SGHRS and YFSETQ. With 1 base removed from V and 4 bases from J, the gap between germline ends came to 12 bases. Based on the CDR3 plus reference TRBV5-1 and TRBJ1-5, the full variable domain is KAGVTQTPRYLIKTRGQQVTLSCSPISGHRSVSWYQQTPGQGLQFLFEYFSETQRNKGNFPGRFSGRQFSNSRSEMNVSTLELGDSALYLCASSLTGTANQPQHFGDGTRLSIL.

This clonotype was observed a few times. The V call is TRBV4-1, the J call TRBJ1-6; 7 nucleotides agree with TRBD1. The CDR3 is made up of 18 amino acids. Trimming removed 1 base from V and 6 bases from J; junction bases left unmatched: 12. Per germline, CDR1 MGHRA and CDR2 YSYEKL. The CDR3 protein is CASSQGGVDRASNSPLHF. In DNA form, the CDR3 reads TGCGCCAGCAGCCAAGGAGGAGTCGACAGGGCTAGTAATTCACCCCTCCACTTT.